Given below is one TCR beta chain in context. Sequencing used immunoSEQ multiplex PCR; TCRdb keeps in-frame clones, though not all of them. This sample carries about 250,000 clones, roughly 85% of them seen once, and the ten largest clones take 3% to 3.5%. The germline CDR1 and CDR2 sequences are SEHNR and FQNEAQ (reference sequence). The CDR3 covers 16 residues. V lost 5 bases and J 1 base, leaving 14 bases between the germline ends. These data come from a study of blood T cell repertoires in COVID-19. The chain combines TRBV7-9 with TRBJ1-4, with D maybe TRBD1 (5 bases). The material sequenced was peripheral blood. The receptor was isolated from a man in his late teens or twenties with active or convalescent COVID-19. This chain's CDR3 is CASSPQGRVTNEKLFF. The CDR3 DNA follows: TGTGCCAGCAGCCCGCAGGGTAGAGTAACTAATGAAAAACTGTTTTTT.